A single sample is the source of the 20 T cell receptor beta chains below, sequenced in a study of response to subunit inactivated influenza vaccine. Each CDR3 protein gets one entry after TCRdb re-called the RT-PCR reads with MiXCR. The sample holds about 570,000 distinct CDR3 sequences, 12% seen once. The specimen comprised PBMCs from blood, sampled on the day of vaccination. These receptors came from a man in his forties or fifties who received an inactivated influenza vaccine.

This chain connects TRBV5-1 to TRBJ2-1, with 12 bases aligning to TRBD2. Unmatched junction bases numbered 5, after V lost 3 bases and J lost 7 bases. Per germline, CDR1 SGHRS and CDR2 YFSETQ. The CDR3 has 15 amino acids. CDR3 in DNA: TGCGCCAGCAGCTACGGACTAGCGGGGCGAAATGAGCAGTTCTTC. This sequence encodes CASSYGLAGRNEQFF.

J is TRBJ2-1 and V is TRBV30; 8 nucleotides line up with TRBD2. After removal of 4 bases from V and 15 bases from J, the junction contained 11 bases not matched to a gene. Germline V gene lookup returns CDR1 GTSNPN and CDR2 SVGIG (reference sequence). The CDR3 sequence is 12 residues long. The CDR3, as DNA: TGTGCCTGGATTTCGGGGGGGCCTAATCGGTTCTTC. Residues: CAWISGGPNRFF.

This clonotype was detected many times. The V call is TRBV6-7, the J call TRBJ1-5; D call uncertain. TRBV6-7 is an ORF, with its function uncertain. Trimming took off 4 bases at V and 2 bases at J, with 21 bases between the two ends. The length of the CDR3 is 18 residues. DNA of the CDR3: TGTGCCAGCAGTTCCTATTCAACTATAGACGGGGGCAATCAGCCCCAGCATTTT. It yields the protein CASSSYSTIDGGNQPQHF.

Only a few counts were recorded for this clonotype. At one end, the junction sequence differs from germline, possibly due to a read error. The genes are TRBV11-2 and TRBJ2-7; D unclear. CDR3 length: 18 residues. CDR1 is SGHAT, CDR2 FQNNGV, per germline. In nucleotides, the CDR3 is TGTGCCAGCAGCTTAGTTTGGATGGGCTCCCCAGCCTCCCACGAGCAGTACTTC. Its protein is CASSLVWMGSPASHEQYF.

The sample holds many counts of this clonotype. V usage is TRBV6-5 and J usage is TRBJ2-5; either TRBD1 or TRBD2 may fit D (6 bases each). Deletions cut 6 bases from V and 7 bases from J, with 12 bases between. The CDR3 spans 12 residues. In germline, CDR1 is MNHEY, CDR2 SVGAGI. CDR3 sequence: CASRPGGGTQYF. CDR3 in DNA: TGTGCCAGCAGACCCGGAGGGGGGACCCAGTACTTC.

In its sample, this clonotype was seen a few times. The J gene is TRBJ1-1, the V gene TRBV25-1, with D hard to call. The CDR3 consists of 16 residues. Per the germline V gene, CDR1 is MGHDK and CDR2 is SYGVNS. The V and J ends lost 4 bases and 0 bases respectively, with 15 bases between them. CDR3 nucleotide sequence: TGTGCCAGCAGTGTATACGACTCCCTTATGAACACTGAAGCTTTCTTT. This sequence encodes CASSVYDSLMNTEAFF.

The rearrangement joins TRBV12-3 or TRBV12-4 to TRBJ2-1, with 15 bases that match TRBD2. This CDR3 spans 19 amino acids. The V segment lost 6 bases and the J segment 7 bases; nucleotides outside the gene matches: 16. DNA of the CDR3: TGTGCCAGCAGGGAAACCGGGACTAGCGGGGGGCCTGGGTGGAATGAGCAGTTCTTC. Protein product: CASRETGTSGGPGWNEQFF.

This sequence joins TRBV20-1 and TRBJ2-1, with D uncertain. The length of the CDR3 is 13 residues. The ends were cut back, 0 bases at V and 6 bases at J, with 9 bases in the middle. CDR1 is DFQATT, CDR2 SNEGSKA, per germline (reference sequence). The DNA for the CDR3 is TGCAGTGCTAGAGATGGAGTGGCCAATGAGCAGTTCTTC. Its protein product is CSARDGVANEQFF.

J is TRBJ2-3 and V is TRBV9; 8 nucleotides match TRBD2. The V and J ends lost 3 bases and 2 bases, in that order; junction bases with no gene match: 5. CDR1 and CDR2 (germline): SGDLS, YYNGEE. This CDR3 contains 15 residues. CDR3 in amino acids: CASSGGLADTDTQYF. The CDR3 DNA reads as TGTGCCAGCAGCGGCGGACTAGCAGACACAGATACGCAGTATTTT.

The J gene is TRBJ2-1, the V gene TRBV7-9, with a tentative D call TRBD2 (5 bases). CDR3 length equals 14 residues. Germline values: CDR1 SEHNR, CDR2 FQNEAQ (reference sequence). The V and J ends lost 6 bases and 7 bases respectively, with 16 bases between them. The CDR3 DNA follows: TGTGCCAGCAGTGCTCAATCCCCGGGGAATGAGCAGTTCTTC. This sequence encodes CASSAQSPGNEQFF. Full variable domain (outside the CDR3, taken from reference TRBV7-9 and TRBJ2-1): DTGVSQNPRHKITKRGQNVTFRCDPISEHNRLYWYRQTLGQGPEFLTYFQNEAQLEKSRLLSDRFSAERPKGSFSTLEIQRTEQGDSAMYLCASSAQSPGNEQFFGPGTRLTVL.

The V call is TRBV7-6, the J call TRBJ2-7, with 11 bases aligning to TRBD1. Germline V CDR1 and CDR2: SGHVS, FNYEAQ. V shed 2 bases, J shed 5 bases, and the junction held 2 bases outside the gene matches. This CDR3 comprises 14 residues. DNA of the CDR3: TGTGCCAGCAGCTTAAGGGACAGGGGGAACGAGCAGTACTTC. Its protein product is CASSLRDRGNEQYF.

Note on this clonotype: It may be a read error: a sequence one base away is much more abundant. The chain links TRBV20-1 to TRBJ2-7; tentatively, D is TRBD1 (5 bases). The CDR3 has 17 amino acids. V dropped 2 bases and J dropped 7 bases, with 27 bases sitting between them. CDR1 and CDR2 (germline): DFQATT, SNEGSKA (reference sequence). Here the CDR3 DNA reads TGCAGTGCTAGACCTCACGCCGGCCAGGGTGGTTTCCAGGAGCAGTACTTC. Translating it yields CSARPHAGQGGFQEQYF.

The V gene is TRBV6-1, the J gene TRBJ1-6; D remains unclear. The length of the CDR3 is 14 residues. CDR1 MNHNS and CDR2 SASEGT come from the germline V gene. Deletions cut 6 bases from V and 3 bases from J, with 9 bases between. DNA for the CDR3: TGTGCCAGCAGCTTGACATTCTATAATTCACCCCTCCACTTT. Amino acids: CASSLTFYNSPLHF.

The rearrangement uses TRBV12-3 or TRBV12-4 and TRBJ1-4; D is uncertain. This CDR3 comprises 13 residues. Trimming removed 6 bases at V and 6 bases at J, with 11 bases between. CDR3 residues: CASSRTVYEKLFF. The CDR3 bases are TGTGCCAGCAGCAGAACTGTTTATGAAAAACTGTTTTTT.

This clonotype was seen repeatedly, ten times or more. V is TRBV29-1 and J is TRBJ2-7; D unresolved. Germline V gives CDR1 SQVTM, CDR2 ANQGSEA. Deletions cut 6 bases from V and 4 bases from J, with 10 bases between. The length of the CDR3 is 11 residues. CDR3 in amino acids: CSVAGSYEQYF. The CDR3 nucleotides read TGCAGCGTCGCTGGATCATACGAGCAGTACTTC.

This clonotype was seen many times. V gene TRBV3-1 combines with J gene TRBJ2-5; D ambiguous. This CDR3 spans 14 amino acids. Looked up from germline, CDR1 is LGHDT and CDR2 is YNNKEL (reference sequence). V was clipped by 0 bases and J by 3 bases, with 8 bases between them. The CDR3 coding sequence is TGTGCCAGCAGCCAAGATCCCCAGAAAGAGACCCAGTACTTC. Its protein is CASSQDPQKETQYF.

This clonotype occurred many times. The rearrangement joins TRBV7-2 to TRBJ2-3; a possible D gene is TRBD1 (6 bases). The CDR3 extends over 13 amino acids. Germline lookup yields CDR1 SGHTA and CDR2 FQGNSA. The V end lost 1 base, the J end lost 8 bases, and 10 bases lay between the germline ends. The CDR3 here is CASSLVGGATQYF. In nucleotides, the CDR3 is TGTGCCAGCAGCTTAGTAGGGGGAGCTACGCAGTATTTT.

The rearrangement links TRBV27 to TRBJ2-1; 8 bases map to TRBD2. With 8 bases clipped from V and 0 bases from J, the junction kept 15 bases outside the gene matches. The CDR3 has 18 residues. Germline V gene lookup returns CDR1 MNHEY and CDR2 SMNVEV (reference sequence). The CDR3 reads CASGSLGREVSSYNEQFF. The CDR3 DNA is TGTGCCAGCGGATCTCTCGGGAGGGAGGTAAGCTCCTACAATGAGCAGTTCTTC.

Worth noting for this clonotype: One end of the junction is discordant with germline, which a read error may explain. The chain uses TRBV7-7 and TRBJ2-7, with 9 nucleotides matching TRBD1. Germline lookup yields CDR1 SSHAT and CDR2 FNYEAQ (reference sequence). The CDR3 runs to 14 residues. The CDR3 sequence is CASSMGQGTYEQYF. The CDR3 DNA reads as TGTGCTAGCAGCATGGGACAGGGTACCTACGAGCAGTACTTC.

This clonotype was recorded a few times. The V gene is TRBV6-2 or TRBV6-3, the J gene TRBJ2-2; maybe TRBD1 (6 bases). Germline V gene sequence: CDR1 MNHEY, CDR2 SVGEGT. The CDR3 consists of 12 residues. V dropped 6 bases and J dropped 6 bases, with 8 bases sitting between them. The CDR3 is CASRQGSGELFF. CDR3 bases: TGTGCCAGCAGACAGGGATCCGGGGAGCTGTTTTTT.